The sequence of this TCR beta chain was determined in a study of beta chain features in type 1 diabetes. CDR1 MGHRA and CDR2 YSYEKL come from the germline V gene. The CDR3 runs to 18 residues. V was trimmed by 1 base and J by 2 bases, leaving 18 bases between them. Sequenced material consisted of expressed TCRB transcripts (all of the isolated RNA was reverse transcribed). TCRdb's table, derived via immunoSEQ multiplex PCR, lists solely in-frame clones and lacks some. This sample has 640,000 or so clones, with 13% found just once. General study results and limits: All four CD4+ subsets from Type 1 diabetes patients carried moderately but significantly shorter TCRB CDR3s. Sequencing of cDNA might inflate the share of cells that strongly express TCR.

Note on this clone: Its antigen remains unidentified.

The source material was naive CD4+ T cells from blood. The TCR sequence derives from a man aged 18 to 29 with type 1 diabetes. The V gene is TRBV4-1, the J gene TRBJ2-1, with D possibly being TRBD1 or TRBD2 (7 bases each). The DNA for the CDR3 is TGCGCCAGCAGCCAAGGGGAGGGGGGGACAGCTACCTACAATGAGCAGTTCTTC. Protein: CASSQGEGGTATYNEQFF.